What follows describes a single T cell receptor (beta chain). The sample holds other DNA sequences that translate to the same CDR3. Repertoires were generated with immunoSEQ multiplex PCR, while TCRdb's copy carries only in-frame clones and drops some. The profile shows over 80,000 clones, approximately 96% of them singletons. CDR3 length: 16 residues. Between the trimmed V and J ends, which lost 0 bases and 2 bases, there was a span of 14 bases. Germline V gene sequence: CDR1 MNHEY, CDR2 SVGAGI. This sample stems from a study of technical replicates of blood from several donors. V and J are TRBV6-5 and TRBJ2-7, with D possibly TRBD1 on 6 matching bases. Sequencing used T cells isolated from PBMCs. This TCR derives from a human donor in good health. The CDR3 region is CASSYSSGQSTYEQYF. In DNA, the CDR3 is TGTGCCAGCAGTTACTCTTCGGGACAAAGCACCTACGAGCAGTACTTC.